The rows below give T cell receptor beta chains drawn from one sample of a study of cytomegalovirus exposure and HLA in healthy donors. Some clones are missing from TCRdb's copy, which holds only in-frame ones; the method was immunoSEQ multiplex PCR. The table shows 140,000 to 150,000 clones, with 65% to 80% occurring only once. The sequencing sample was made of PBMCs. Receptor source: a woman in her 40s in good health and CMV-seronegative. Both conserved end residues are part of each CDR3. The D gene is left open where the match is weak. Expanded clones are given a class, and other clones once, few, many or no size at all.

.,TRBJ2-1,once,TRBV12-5,TGTGCTAGTGGTTCCCCCGGGGGGCACAATGAGCAGTTCTTC,CASGSPGGHNEQFF
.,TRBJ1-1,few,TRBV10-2,TGCGCCAGCAGCCAGGGGAAAGGTACTGAAGCTTTCTTT,CASSQGKGTEAFF
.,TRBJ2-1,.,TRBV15,TGTGCCACCAGCAGAGATCGACTACGCGGGTCCAATGAGCAGTTCTTC,CATSRDRLRGSNEQFF
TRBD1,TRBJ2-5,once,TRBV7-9,TGTGCCAGCAGCTTTCTGACAGGGGTTGGGGAGACCCAGTACTTC,CASSFLTGVGETQYF
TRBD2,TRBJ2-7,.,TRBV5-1,TGCGCCAGCAGCACATGGACTAGCGGGGCCGAGCAGTACTTC,CASSTWTSGAEQYF
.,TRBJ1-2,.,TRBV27,TGTGCCAGCAGTTTATCTACAGGGAGTGGCTACACCTTC,CASSLSTGSGYTF
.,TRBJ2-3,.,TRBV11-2,TGTGCCAGCAGCTCCCTCCGGGGGCGGGAGTTAGGAGATACGCAGTATTTT,CASSSLRGRELGDTQYF
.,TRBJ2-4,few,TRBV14,TGTGCCAGCAGCCAAGCCCGGGGACTAGCCAAAAACATTCAGTACTTC,CASSQARGLAKNIQYF
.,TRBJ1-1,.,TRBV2,TGTGCCAGCAGTGTACAGGGTAGCACTGAAGCTTTCTTT,CASSVQGSTEAFF
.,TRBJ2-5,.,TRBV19,TGTGCCAGAGAGGACACAATCCCTTTGGAAGAGACCCAGTACTTC,CAREDTIPLEETQYF
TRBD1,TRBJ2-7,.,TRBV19,TGTGCCAGTAGTATGGGGGACAGGGTGAGAGTCGAGCAGTACTTC,CASSMGDRVRVEQYF
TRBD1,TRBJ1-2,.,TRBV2,TGTGCCAGCAGCCAGACAGGGGACTATGGCTACACCTTC,CASSQTGDYGYTF
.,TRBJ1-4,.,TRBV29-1,TGCAGCGCAGGACAGAGTAATGAAAAACTGTTTTTT,CSAGQSNEKLFF
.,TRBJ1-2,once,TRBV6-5,TGTGCCAGCCTCCTCAATGGACTTTCTAGGGAAGGCTACACCTTC,CASLLNGLSREGYTF
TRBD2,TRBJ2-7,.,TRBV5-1,TGCGCCAGCAGCTTTGGAACTAGCGGGACCGGCTCCTACGAGCAGTACTTC,CASSFGTSGTGSYEQYF
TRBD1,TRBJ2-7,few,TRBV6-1,TGTGCCAGCAGAGGGACAGGGGGATCCTACGAGCAGTACTTC,CASRGTGGSYEQYF
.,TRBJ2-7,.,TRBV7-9,TGTGCCAGCAGCGCTTGGCAGAACGAGCAGTACTTC,CASSAWQNEQYF
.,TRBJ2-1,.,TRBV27,TGTGCCAGCAGTTTAGGGGACTTAAGCTCCTACAATGAGCAGTTCTTC,CASSLGDLSSYNEQFF
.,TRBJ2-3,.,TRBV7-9,TGTGCCAGCAGCTTAGTGTCAGAAGATACGCAGTATTTT,CASSLVSEDTQYF
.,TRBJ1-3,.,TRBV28,TGTGCCAGCAGTTTTCCGAGAACGGCTGGAAACACCATATATTTT,CASSFPRTAGNTIYF
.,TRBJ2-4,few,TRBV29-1,TGCAGCGTTCACGGGGATGCCAAAAACATTCAGTACTTC,CSVHGDAKNIQYF
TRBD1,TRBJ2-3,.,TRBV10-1,TGCGCCAGCAGCCTCGGGACAGTCTACACAGATACGCAGTATTTT,CASSLGTVYTDTQYF
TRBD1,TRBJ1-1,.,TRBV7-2,TGTGCTAGCAGCTTACAGGGGGCGATTAACACTGAAGCTTTCTTT,CASSLQGAINTEAFF
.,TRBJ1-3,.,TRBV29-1,TGCAGCGTCGTACCTGGAGGCATTGGAAACACCATATATTTT,CSVVPGGIGNTIYF
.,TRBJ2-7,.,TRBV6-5,TGTGCCAGCAGTTACCGACAGGCCTACGAGCAGTACTTC,CASSYRQAYEQYF
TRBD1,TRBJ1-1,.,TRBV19,TGTGCCAGTAAAACAGGGGCCGCGAACACTGAAGCTTTCTTT,CASKTGAANTEAFF
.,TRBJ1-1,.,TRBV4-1,TGCGCCAGCAGCCAGGACGCCGGGAGCCCAATAGTTTCGGCTTTCTTT,CASSQDAGSPIVSAFF
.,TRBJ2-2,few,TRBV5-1,TGCGCCAGCAGTCTCCAGGGGTTCACCGGGGAGCTGTTTTTT,CASSLQGFTGELFF